The clone carrying this TCR beta chain was found once. Its matching antigen is unknown. At the DNA level, this CDR3 is encoded by other sequences in the same sample as well. Documented time point: cycle 4 day 1 (C4D1), after 6 weeks of nivolumab. With no exception, relapse followed autologous stem cell transplantation in all patients, and brentuximab vedotin exposure varied. Germline assignment: CDR1 SGHDN and CDR2 FVKESK. The CDR3 is 12 amino acids. Trimming cost V 3 bases and J 2 bases, with 4 bases left between them. This specimen belongs to a study of PD-1 blockade in classical Hodgkin lymphoma. Study background: Nivolumab dosed at 3 mg/kg went to patients intravenously every 2 weeks. General study points: Only CD4+ TCR diversity, not CD8+, had risen significantly by C4D1. Nivolumab initiated under 1 year post-ASCT led to patient exclusion. Similar baseline diversity was found in complete responders and newly diagnosed patients.

Data came from immunoSEQ multiplex PCR; TCRdb stores just in-frame clones and leaves some out. The sample yields tens of thousands of clones, 70% to 90% seen once. The sequencing here drew on peripheral blood mononuclear cells (PBMCs), taken before the fourth cycle of nivolumab. This receptor was taken from a human donor with classical Hodgkin lymphoma. The J gene is TRBJ1-2, the V gene TRBV14; D not resolved. Here the CDR3 reads CASSQQNYGYTF. The CDR3 DNA reads TGTGCCAGCAGCCAGCAAAACTATGGCTACACCTTC.